The source of this T cell receptor beta chain is a study of long-term antiretroviral therapy in people with HIV. Study results and limitations: Repertoires in HIV (unlike those of controls) had narrower CDR3 length ranges.

They ran version v3.0 of the immunoSEQ assay at survey level. TCRdb keeps only in-frame clones here, not all; method: immunoSEQ multiplex PCR. Here the sample spans some 27,000 clones, over 80% being singletons. For this clone: Its antigen remains unidentified.

This CDR3 spans 14 amino acids. The chain combines TRBV12-2 with TRBJ1-1; the D call in the table, TRBD1, was not verified against the DNA. TRBV12-2 is listed as a pseudogene. The receptor comes from a man between 18 and 35 years old with HIV. The sample here was unsorted PBMCs, taken 0.4 years after starting antiretroviral therapy. The CDR3 sequence is CASRTRGRSSEAFF. For the CDR3, the DNA is TGTGCAAGTCGGACAAGGGGTAGGAGTTCTGAAGCTTTCTTT.